The clone carrying this TCR beta chain appeared many times. The length of the CDR3 is 14 residues. Looked up from germline, CDR1 is SQVTM and CDR2 is ANQGSEA. The V and J ends lost 1 base and 3 bases, in that order; junction bases with no gene match: 4. TCRdb independently ran MiXCR on the RT-PCR reads; one entry per CDR3 protein. The sample contains 8,000 to 9,500 distinct CDR3 sequences, around 4.1% of which appear only once. This sample was included in a study of patients and donors after allogeneic stem cell transplantation. The gene calls are TRBV29-1 and TRBJ1-2, with 8 bases fitting TRBD1. This TCR came from a human donor who was either an allogeneic HSCT recipient or a stem cell or donor lymphocyte infusion donor (not recorded which). It is not recorded whose cells these are; they may come from a transplant donor. Sequencing used blood, either unsorted or a sorted T cell fraction (not recorded which). DNA of the CDR3: TGCAGCGTTGAAGCCAGGGGGCAGTACTATGGCTACACCTTC. This codes for CSVEARGQYYGYTF.